Sequencing of this TCR beta chain was carried out in a study of blood T cells in healthy people across ages. Study-wide points: A greater number of naive CD4+ cells and higher diversity distinguished long-lived donors from aged donors.

Researchers collected about 10 milliliters of peripheral blood from every single donor. The study isolated at least 6.5 million PBMCs from each sample. This clonotype has at least ten counts. Its target is not known. The length of the CDR3 is 12 residues. Trimming left V 4 bases short and J 7 bases short, with 10 bases between. Germline V lookup: CDR1 KGHSH, CDR2 LQKENI. Primers used in a second PCR of roughly 6 to 11 cycles were a sample-barcoded 5' primer and a J-beta primer mix. MiXCR, run by TCRdb on the 5' RACE reads, gives a single entry per CDR3 protein. The sample shows hundreds of thousands of distinct CDR3 sequences, more than 20% of them seen only once.

The V call is TRBV18, the J call TRBJ1-2, with D possibly matching TRBD1 (5 bases). The sample taken for sequencing was blood. This TCR was sampled from a man between 65 and 85 years old in good health. The DNA of the CDR3 is TGTGCCAGCTCACTTCAGGGTTCTGGCTACACCTTC. It specifies CASSLQGSGYTF.